This TCR beta chain was sequenced during a study of post-analysis software for immune sequencing data (dated by TCRdb to the mid-2010s). Turning to the overall study: The recorded disease courses included relapsing-remitting, secondary progressive and progressive-relapsing multiple sclerosis, and some patients had no subtype annotation. Patient repertoires were compared against 10 to 12 previously published healthy control repertoires from donors aged roughly 6 to 26 years. A subset of samples was prepared in parallel using single-end sample barcoding, then pooled and co-amplified after Illumina adapter ligation. Points the paper makes about the study in general: The control group was slightly older than the multiple sclerosis patient group. Compared with controls, multiple sclerosis patients had significantly lower normalized Chao1 diversity, a finding suggesting substantial peripheral T-cell clonal expansion. Strong co-clustering of samples prepared in the same batch was shown by direct clustering with F measure, prompting a batch-effect correction. Significantly higher frequencies in patients than in controls were found for five or six TRBV segments, including TRBV5-6, TRBV5-1 and TRBV20-1.

TCR beta repertoires were profiled from peripheral blood of some 13 young patients with multiple sclerosis to demonstrate the VDJtools post-analysis software. The multiple sclerosis patients were children and adolescents between roughly 6 and 17 years of age. Preparation of the library involved PCR. TCRdb lists the instrument as Illumina HiSeq 2500. Unique molecular identifiers were incorporated into TCR beta cDNA libraries to reduce PCR and sequencing biases. About 0.5 million cDNA molecules were obtained for every 1 to 10 million input T cells, so each molecule roughly corresponded to one T cell. The patient libraries were prepared and sequenced using the same protocol as the earlier healthy control dataset. Within a given batch, samples were prepared together, multiplexed and sequenced on the same HiSeq lane. As for the original processing: MIGEC handled the raw barcoded reads, throwing out single-read molecular identifier groups before consensus assembly and CDR3 extraction. VDJtools was used for post-analysis of the clonotype tables, and diversity was normalized by down-sampling every dataset to the size of the smallest sample. To correct batch-related cross-sample contamination, repertoire overlap clustering matched CDR3 amino acid sequences but not nucleotide sequences. TCRdb cleaned the public reads at Q25 with fastp, built clones with MiXCR and kept in-frame beta chains. Rows are combined by CDR3 protein, so each entry shows the most common genes and DNA. TCRdb, not the authors, supplied the V and J calls. The sample yields hundreds of thousands of distinct CDR3 sequences; approximately 30% were counted once. The ten largest clones add up to around 0.6% of the sample.

The trim is 0 bases for V and 5 bases for J, with a gap of 11 bases between the germline ends. Spanning cysteine to phenylalanine, the CDR3 consists of 15 amino acids. The retained sequence is limited to the CDR3, 45 bases, with the frame set at the first base. According to the germline V gene, CDR1 reads MGHRA and CDR2 reads YSYEKL. This clonotype was seen only a few times. This receptor's antigen is unknown. No much larger clone is present one base from it, and per-base qualities are unavailable. The sequence came from a girl between 10 and 17 years old with multiple sclerosis. The rearranged chain carries TRBV4-1 and TRBJ1-5, and perhaps TRBD1 as D gene, on 5 matching bases. Sequencing input: blood. DNA sequence: TGCGCCAGCAGCCAAGATGGGGCCAGCCATCAGCCCCAGCATTTT. Its protein is CASSQDGASHQPQHF.